The rows below give T cell receptor beta chains drawn from one sample of a study of glioma-infiltrating T cells. TCRdb recomputed calls from the multiplex PCR reads with MiXCR, one row per CDR3 protein. The table shows approximately 89,000 distinct CDR3 sequences, with less than 30% occurring only once. Sequenced: glioma tissue, nonneoplastic brain tissue, or PBMCs (not recorded which). These receptors were collected from a human donor with low-grade glioma or glioblastoma, undergoing nonglioma brain surgery, or in good health (not recorded which). The CDR3 runs from the conserved cysteine through the conserved F or W. Each record gives: clone size, J gene, D gene, V gene, CDR3 DNA, CDR3 protein. A D gene is named only where the DNA matches it firmly. Not every row has a clone size; where given, it reads once, few, many or a size class.

>many|TRBJ1-1|.|TRBV18
TGTGCCAGCTCACCAACAAACACTGAAGCTTTCTTT
CASSPTNTEAFF
>many|TRBJ1-2|.|TRBV18
TGTGCCCCCACCCGGCACAGGGACTATGGCTACACCTTC
CAPTRHRDYGYTF
>many|TRBJ1-6|.|TRBV7-2
TGTGCCAGCAGCTTAGAAAGCGTGGATTCACCCCTCCACTTT
CASSLESVDSPLHF
>many|TRBJ1-2|.|TRBV27
TGTGCCAGCAGTTTCCAGGCAACCTATGGCTACACCTTC
CASSFQATYGYTF
>few|TRBJ1-4|.|TRBV11-3
TGTGCCAGCAGCCCATCAGGCCCAACTAATGAAAAACTGTTTTTT
CASSPSGPTNEKLFF
>many|TRBJ2-7|.|TRBV6-1
TGTGCCAGCAGGGATATAGAGGGCGAGCAGTACTTC
CASRDIEGEQYF
>many|TRBJ1-5|.|TRBV2
TGTGCCAGCAGTGAAGTAGACAGCTATAGCAATCAGCCCCAGCATTTT
CASSEVDSYSNQPQHF
>many|TRBJ1-1|.|TRBV2
TGTGCCAGCAGTGTAAGCGGATGGACTGAAGCTTTCTTT
CASSVSGWTEAFF
>many|TRBJ1-1|TRBD1|TRBV5-4
TGTGCCAGCAGCCGACAGGGACTGAACACTGAAGCTTTCTTT
CASSRQGLNTEAFF
>many|TRBJ2-2|.|TRBV6-2/TRBV6-3
TGTGCCAGCAGCTCGGACACCGGGGAGCTGTTTTTT
CASSSDTGELFF
>many|TRBJ1-1|.|TRBV6-6
TGTGCCAGCAGTTACTCGAATCGGGGAGCTGAAGCTTTCTTT
CASSYSNRGAEAFF
>many|TRBJ1-2|.|TRBV20-1
TGCAGTGGCCAGACGGGTGACGATGGCTACACCTTC
CSGQTGDDGYTF
>.|TRBJ2-3|.|TRBV10-1
TGCGCCAGCAGTGATAATGACGGACCCCGCACAGATACGCAGTATTTT
CASSDNDGPRTDTQYF
>.|TRBJ1-5|TRBD1|TRBV19
TGTGCCAGTAGTGCGACAGGGAGCAATCAGCCCCAGCATTTT
CASSATGSNQPQHF
>many|TRBJ1-1|.|TRBV5-1
TGCGCCAGCAGCTTCCAAGGGAACACTGAAGCTTTCTTT
CASSFQGNTEAFF
>many|TRBJ2-3|TRBD2|TRBV20-1
TGCAGTGCTAGATCCTCTAGCGGATTCACAGATACGCAGTATTTT
CSARSSSGFTDTQYF
>many|TRBJ2-7|.|TRBV14
TGTGCCAGCAGCCAAGACCGCGGCAGCTCCTACGAGCAGTACTTC
CASSQDRGSSYEQYF
>many|TRBJ2-1|TRBD2|TRBV7-9
TGTGCCAGCAGCTCTTTATTAGCGGGAGCCTATGAGCAGTTCTTC
CASSSLLAGAYEQFF
>.|TRBJ2-1|.|TRBV11-3
TGTGCCAGCAGCTTAGGCTATCGAGCCTACAATGAGCAGTTCTTC
CASSLGYRAYNEQFF
>many|TRBJ1-6|.|TRBV12-3/TRBV12-4
TGTGCCAGCGCCAGTAATCTTTCACCCCTCCACTTT
CASASNLSPLHF
>many|TRBJ2-3|.|TRBV6-1
TGTGCCAGCAGTGAAGAAGGGAGGGGGAATACGCAGTATTTT
CASSEEGRGNTQYF
>many|TRBJ1-2|.|TRBV4-1
TGCGCCAGCAGCCCCTACGTCAGGGAGGGAGGCTACACCTTC
CASSPYVREGGYTF
>.|TRBJ1-1|TRBD1|TRBV29-1
TGCCGCGCCCTCACTCGACAGGGAACGAACCCTGACGCTTTCTTT
CRALTRQGTNPDAFF
>many|TRBJ2-5|TRBD1|TRBV24-1
TGTGCCACCAGTGATGCCGGGACAGGGCAAGAGACCCAGTACTTC
CATSDAGTGQETQYF
>many|TRBJ2-7|.|TRBV6-4
TGTGCCAGCAGTGACTCAGGGGCCACCTACGAGCAGTACTTC
CASSDSGATYEQYF
>many|TRBJ1-2|.|TRBV6-2/TRBV6-3
TGTGCCAGCAGTTTCCGCGGGGATGGCTACACCTTC
CASSFRGDGYTF
>many|TRBJ2-5|.|TRBV6-1
TGTGCCAGCAGTTTCTTGGAGACCCAGTACTTC
CASSFLETQYF
>.|TRBJ2-1|.|TRBV7-9
TGTGCCAGCAGCTTAGAACTAGCTTACTACAATGAGCAGTTCTTC
CASSLELAYYNEQFF
>few|TRBJ1-1|.|TRBV9
TGTGCCAGCAGCGAACGACAGGAGAGAGGTGAAGCTTTCTTT
CASSERQERGEAFF
>.|TRBJ1-1|.|TRBV29-1
TGCAGCGTTGAAGATCTACGCAGGGGTGCTGAAGCTTTCTTT
CSVEDLRRGAEAFF
>many|TRBJ1-6|TRBD1|TRBV3-1
TGTGCCAGCAGCCAAGAACAGGGGTGGAATTCACCCCTCCACTTT
CASSQEQGWNSPLHF
>many|TRBJ2-5|TRBD2|TRBV6-1
TGTGCCAGCAGTCGGACTAGACAAGAGACCCAGTACTTC
CASSRTRQETQYF
>few|TRBJ2-1|TRBD2|TRBV12-3/TRBV12-4
TGTGCCAGCCATTACGAGTTTAGCGGGAGTCTGGGAAATGAGCAGTTCTTC
CASHYEFSGSLGNEQFF
>many|TRBJ2-3|.|TRBV4-1
TGCGCCAGCAGCCCTAGTGTCACAGATACGCAGTATTTT
CASSPSVTDTQYF
>.|TRBJ1-5|.|TRBV7-2
TGTGCCAGCAGCTACTCTGGGAATCCCAATCAGCCCCAGCATTTT
CASSYSGNPNQPQHF
>many|TRBJ1-5|.|TRBV20-1
TGCAGTGCTAGAGATGGAAGGGATCAGCCCCAGCATTTT
CSARDGRDQPQHF
>.|TRBJ1-2|TRBD1|TRBV18
TGTGCCAGCTCAACGGGCCGGACAGGGGGCGGCTACACCTTC
CASSTGRTGGGYTF
>.|TRBJ2-7|.|TRBV5-4
TGTGCCAGCAGCAAGAGGGACCGCTCTGAGGGTTACGAGCAGTACTTC
CASSKRDRSEGYEQYF
>.|TRBJ2-7|TRBD1|TRBV30
TGTGCCTGGCGCCAATGGGACAGGGGCAAGAGATCCTACGAGCAGTACTTC
CAWRQWDRGKRSYEQYF
>many|TRBJ1-2|.|TRBV7-9
TGTGCCAGCAGCATGCTGGAAGCTACACGAGGCTACACCTTC
CASSMLEATRGYTF
>.|TRBJ1-4|.|TRBV18
TGTGCCAGCCCAGAAGCAACAGCACATACGGCAAAACTGTTTTTT
CASPEATAHTAKLFF
>few|TRBJ1-1|TRBD1|TRBV29-1
TGCAGCGCAAACGGAGAACAGGGGCGGGGGAACACTGAAGCTTTCTTT
CSANGEQGRGNTEAFF
>.|TRBJ1-1|.|TRBV20-1
TGCAGTCCACTTGAATTCGGGAGGGAGATGAAAACTGAAGCTTTCTTT
CSPLEFGREMKTEAFF
>.|TRBJ2-7|.|TRBV18
TGTGCCAGCTCTTTTGACACCTTGACCTACGAGCAGTACTTC
CASSFDTLTYEQYF
>few|TRBJ1-1|.|TRBV7-9
TGTGCCAGCAGCTTAGGGGGCCAGGTATGGGACACTGAAGCTTTCTTT
CASSLGGQVWDTEAFF
>few|TRBJ2-5|.|TRBV7-9
TGTGCCAGCAGCCCGGCGCGGGCAAGGGAGACCCAGTACTTC
CASSPARARETQYF
>few|TRBJ1-5|.|TRBV12-3/TRBV12-4
TGTGCCAGCAGTTTGCGGCCGGACGGCAATCAGCCCCAGCATTTT
CASSLRPDGNQPQHF
>many|TRBJ2-1|TRBD1|TRBV7-8
TGTGCCAGCAGCGACAGGGGGAACAATGAGCAGTTCTTC
CASSDRGNNEQFF
>.|TRBJ2-7|.|TRBV19
TGTGCCGGTAGTATAGCGGGTAGGGGGCCGCGGAGCGAGCAGTACTTC
CAGSIAGRGPRSEQYF
>many|TRBJ2-7|.|TRBV6-1
TGTGCCAGCAGTTTACCAACAGGGGAGGACGAGCAGTACTTC
CASSLPTGEDEQYF
>many|TRBJ1-5|.|TRBV6-1
TGTGCCAGCAGGGACAGCTATCAGCCCCAGCATTTT
CASRDSYQPQHF
>many|TRBJ1-1|.|TRBV5-1
TGCGCCAGCAGCTTGGACGCAGGCGTGAACACTGAAGCTTTCTTT
CASSLDAGVNTEAFF
>.|TRBJ1-1|.|TRBV10-2
TGCGCCAGCAGGGCGGGCCCGGTCACTGAAGCTTTCTTT
CASRAGPVTEAFF
>few|TRBJ1-4|TRBD1|TRBV10-2
TGCGCCAGCAGGGACAGGACTTCAACTAATGAAAAACTGTTTTTT
CASRDRTSTNEKLFF
>.|TRBJ1-3|.|TRBV7-9
TGTGCCAGCAGCTTAGTAGGGCACAGCGGAAACACCATATATTTT
CASSLVGHSGNTIYF
>.|TRBJ1-5|.|TRBV11-2
TGTGCCAGCAGCCCAACAGCGGGAGGGGGTCAGCCCCAGCATTTT
CASSPTAGGGQPQHF
>.|TRBJ2-7|.|TRBV2
TGTGCCAGCAGCCGGCGGAAACTGGCCTACGAGCAGTACTTC
CASSRRKLAYEQYF
>few|TRBJ2-6|.|TRBV5-1
TGCGCCAGCAGCTTGACAGAGGCCAACGTCCTGACTTTC
CASSLTEANVLTF
>.|TRBJ1-1|.|TRBV12-3/TRBV12-4
TGTGCCAGCAGAGATTGGGGCTCGAACACTGAAGCTTTCTTT
CASRDWGSNTEAFF